This T cell receptor beta chain was captured by sequencing in a study of T-cell reconstitution after alpha-beta-depleted transplantation in children. This sample's TCRbeta library carried unique molecular identifier barcodes. TCRdb recomputed calls from the PCR reads with MiXCR, one row per CDR3 protein. This sample has about 980,000 distinct CDR3 sequences, with 25% to 30% found just once. Turning to this clonotype: No antigen is known for it.

Findings of the study overall: A year post-transplant, T-cell counts and diversity derived mostly from newly produced T cells. Where alpha-beta T cells came from about two months after transplant was reportedly several hundred expanded graft clones.

V lost 3 bases, J lost 4 bases, and 12 bases lay in between. CDR3 length: 14 residues. This clonotype was sampled from a boy in the first two years of life who had a stem cell transplant for SCID, so the T cells may come from the graft donor. The sequenced sample was PBMCs, mostly from graft donor cells, obtained 360 days after TCRalphabeta/CD19-depleted stem cell transplant. This sequence joins TRBV12-3 or TRBV12-4 and TRBJ2-5; D is unclear. The CDR3 spells CASSFTSFGETQYF. In DNA, the CDR3 is TGTGCCAGCAGTTTCACCAGCTTTGGAGAGACCCAGTACTTC.